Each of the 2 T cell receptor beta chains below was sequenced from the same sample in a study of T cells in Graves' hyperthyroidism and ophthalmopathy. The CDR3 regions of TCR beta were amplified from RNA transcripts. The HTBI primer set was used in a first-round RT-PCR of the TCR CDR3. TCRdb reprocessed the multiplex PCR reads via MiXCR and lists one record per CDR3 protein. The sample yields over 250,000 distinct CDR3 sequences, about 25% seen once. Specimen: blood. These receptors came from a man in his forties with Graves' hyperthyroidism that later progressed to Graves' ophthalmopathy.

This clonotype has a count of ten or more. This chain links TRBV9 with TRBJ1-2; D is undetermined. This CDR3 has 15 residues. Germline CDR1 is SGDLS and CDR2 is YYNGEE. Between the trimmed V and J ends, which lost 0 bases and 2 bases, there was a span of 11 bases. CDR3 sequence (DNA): TGTGCCAGCAGCGTAGCCAGCGGCCGGAACTATGGCTACACCTTC. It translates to CASSVASGRNYGYTF.

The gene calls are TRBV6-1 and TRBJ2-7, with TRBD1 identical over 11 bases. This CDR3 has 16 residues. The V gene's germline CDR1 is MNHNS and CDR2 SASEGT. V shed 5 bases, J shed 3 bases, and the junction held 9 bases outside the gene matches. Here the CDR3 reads CASSRRTGGAYYEQYF. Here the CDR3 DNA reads TGTGCCAGCAGTCGAAGGACAGGGGGCGCCTACTACGAGCAGTACTTC.